These 27 T cell receptor beta chains were sequenced from one sample in a study of beta chain features in type 1 diabetes. Reverse transcribing all isolated RNA meant expressed TCRB transcripts were sequenced. Generated by immunoSEQ multiplex PCR, the TCRdb table keeps only in-frame clones and is missing some. The table has about 320,000 clones, about 14% seen once. Sequenced material: central memory CD4+ T cells from blood. Receptor source: a man aged 30-40 years in good health.

This rearrangement joins TRBV9 to TRBJ2-3; 7 bases line up with TRBD2. Unmatched junction bases numbered 4, after V lost 4 bases and J lost 5 bases. The CDR3 extends over 13 amino acids. CDR1 SGDLS and CDR2 YYNGEE come from the germline V gene. CDR3 amino acids: CASSLGLVDTQYF. Here the CDR3 DNA reads TGTGCCAGCAGCCTAGGACTAGTAGATACGCAGTATTTT. Full variable domain (rest looked up from reference TRBV9 and TRBJ2-3): DSGVTQTPKHLITATGQRVTLRCSPRSGDLSVYWYQQSLDQGLQFLIQYYNGEERAKGNILERFSAQQFPDLHSELNLSSLELGDSALYFCASSLGLVDTQYFGPGTRLTVL.

The chain carries TRBV2 and TRBJ2-1; D ambiguous. This CDR3 spans 10 amino acids. Germline values: CDR1 SNHLY, CDR2 FYNNEI. V was clipped by 1 base and J by 12 bases, with 4 bases between them. CDR3 residues: CASSEGPQFF. DNA for the CDR3: TGTGCCAGCAGTGAAGGCCCGCAGTTCTTC.

A few counts support this clone. The rearrangement uses TRBV7-3 and TRBJ1-1, with 8 bases lining up with TRBD1. Per the germline V gene, CDR1 is SGHTA and CDR2 is FQGTGA. The V segment lost 5 bases and the J segment 10 bases; nucleotides outside the gene matches: 6. This CDR3 spans 12 amino acids. Here the CDR3 DNA reads TGTGCCAGCAGCCCAGGACAGGGTTCAGCTTTCTTT. The encoded protein is CASSPGQGSAFF.

The sample holds a few counts of this clone. The J gene is TRBJ1-2, the V gene TRBV28; 7 nucleotides match TRBD1. The trim removed 3 bases at V and 4 bases at J, leaving 2 bases unmatched. This CDR3 has 13 amino acids. Germline CDR1 is MDHEN and CDR2 is SYDVKM. The CDR3 nucleotides are TGTGCCAGCAGTTTGGGACAGCCCTATGGCTACACCTTC. Its protein product is CASSLGQPYGYTF.

The sample holds a few counts of this clone. This chain joins TRBV7-9 and TRBJ2-1; D gene unclear. CDR3 length: 15 amino acids. CDR1 and CDR2 (germline): SEHNR, FQNEAQ (reference sequence). V was pared by 2 bases and J by 8 bases, with 16 bases between. This chain's CDR3 is CASSLPSRLGDEQFF. As DNA, the CDR3 is TGTGCCAGCAGCTTACCATCCCGGCTAGGCGATGAGCAGTTCTTC.

This clone was recorded a few times. This chain links TRBV4-3 with TRBJ2-3, with D unresolved. The CDR3 totals 17 residues. Trimming removed 3 bases from V and 2 bases from J, with 18 bases in between. Germline V lookup: CDR1 LGHNA, CDR2 YSLEER. CDR3 nucleotide sequence: TGCGCCAGCAGCCAGGGCGTTCCGACTCAACCCACAGATACGCAGTATTTT. Amino acid sequence: CASSQGVPTQPTDTQYF.

The sample holds many counts of this clone. The genes are TRBV5-1 and TRBJ2-1, with D possibly TRBD2 on 6 matching bases. The CDR3 is made up of 13 amino acids. The germline gives CDR1 SGHRS, CDR2 YFSETQ. V lost 0 bases and J 9 bases, leaving 10 bases between the germline ends. The CDR3 region is CASSLGRGGEQFF. Here the CDR3 DNA reads TGCGCCAGCAGCTTGGGACGGGGAGGTGAGCAGTTCTTC.

The V call is TRBV21-1, the J call TRBJ2-7. TRBV21-1 represents a pseudogene. The CDR3 spans 13 residues. The CDR3 spells CASSGQLRDPRTV. The CDR3 bases are TGTGCCAGCAGCGGGCAACTACGAGACCCAAGGACCGTC.

The chain recombines TRBV6-1 with TRBJ1-4; D may be TRBD1 (5 bases). Germline assignment: CDR1 MNHNS and CDR2 SASEGT. This CDR3 is 14 amino acids long. The V and J ends lost 6 bases and 8 bases respectively, with 16 bases between them. CDR3 nucleotide sequence: TGTGCCAGCAGCCGACAGCGGGGAAGGGAAAAACTGTTTTTT. Protein: CASSRQRGREKLFF.

The sample holds a few counts of this clone. The junction departs from the called germline gene at one end, perhaps through a read error. The V and J genes are TRBV2 and TRBJ1-3; 10 bases are a match to TRBD1. The CDR3 length is 18 residues. From germline, CDR1 is SNHLY and CDR2 FYNNEI. The CDR3: CASSEVGTGAPSGNTIYF. CDR3 in DNA: TGTGCCAGCAGCGAAGTTGGGACAGGGGCGCCCTCTGGAAACACCATATATTTT.

The chain recombines TRBV11-3 with TRBJ2-7, with TRBD2 identical over 11 bases. The CDR3 has 16 residues. Germline values: CDR1 SGHNT, CDR2 YENEEA. The V segment lost 5 bases and the J segment 2 bases; nucleotides outside the gene matches: 8. Here the CDR3 DNA reads TGTGCCAGCAGCCGCGTTACTAGCGGGAGTCCCTACGAGCAGTACGTC. Translation: CASSRVTSGSPYEQYV.

A single count supports this clone. This sample includes further DNA sequences coding for the same CDR3. This chain's CDR3 is CASSLPGSSDTQYF. CDR3 in DNA: TGTGCCAGCAGCTTACCCGGGAGTTCGGATACGCAGTATTTT. V usage is TRBV7-3 and J usage is TRBJ2-3; D might be TRBD2 (6 bases). The CDR3 is 14 amino acids. The V gene lost 2 bases and the J gene lost 6 bases, with 12 bases spanning the gap. The germline CDR1 and CDR2 sequences are SGHTA and FQGTGA.

This clone was counted between two and nine times. V and J are TRBV7-2 and TRBJ2-4; no definite D call. The germline V gene has CDR1 SGHTA and CDR2 FQGNSA. V shed 1 base and J shed 9 bases, with 7 bases lying between them. The CDR3 contains 12 residues. CDR3 residues: CASSLEAAIQYF. CDR3 in DNA: TGTGCCAGCAGCTTAGAAGCAGCCATTCAGTACTTC.

This chain links TRBV6-6 with TRBJ2-7; 7 bases match TRBD2. Germline V gene data show CDR1 as MNHNY and CDR2 as SVGAGI (reference sequence). The CDR3 totals 12 residues. Trimming cost V 10 bases and J 6 bases; bases outside gene matches: 9. CDR3 protein: CAIKSGKCEQYV. In DNA, the CDR3 is TGTGCCATCAAAAGCGGGAAGTGCGAGCAGTACGTC.

This clone was counted at least ten times. The chain carries TRBV7-2 and TRBJ1-3; D ambiguous. CDR3 length equals 13 residues. V was pared by 9 bases and J by 9 bases, with 18 bases between. Germline-derived CDR1 and CDR2 are SGHTA and FQGNSA. CDR3 DNA sequence: TGTGCCAGTCACTTGGGTCCCGGCGGCACCATATATTTT. It is translated as CASHLGPGGTIYF.

This clone was observed a handful of times. Different DNA sequences within this sample yield the same CDR3. The V call is TRBV11-3, the J call TRBJ2-2; D is undetermined. Trimming cost V 5 bases and J 4 bases, with 2 bases left between them. Germline V gives CDR1 SGHNT, CDR2 YENEEA. There are 11 residues in the CDR3. The CDR3 DNA follows: TGTGCCAGCAGCCGCACCGGGGAGCTGTTTTTT. It translates to CASSRTGELFF.

This clone was seen more than once but under ten times. The chain recombines TRBV7-7 with TRBJ2-5, with 7 bases matching TRBD2. The CDR3 runs 15 residues. The trim removed 3 bases at V and 3 bases at J, leaving 7 bases unmatched. Germline V gene sequence: CDR1 SSHAT, CDR2 FNYEAQ (reference sequence). CDR3 region: CASSLLGGLKETQYF. The CDR3 DNA sequence: TGTGCCAGCAGCTTGCTTGGGGGACTAAAAGAGACCCAGTACTTC.

The rearrangement joins TRBV12-2 to TRBJ1-2; the table's D call, TRBD1, was not checked against the DNA. TRBV12-2 is assigned pseudogene status. The CDR3 is 12 amino acids. CDR3 DNA: TGTGCAAGTCGCTTAGGCCAGGGGATATTAACCTTC. Translated: CASRLGQGILTF.

This clone was seen a few times. The gene calls are TRBV10-3 and TRBJ2-1; 9 nucleotides line up with TRBD2. Trimming cost V 0 bases and J 9 bases; bases outside gene matches: 9. CDR1 ENHRY and CDR2 SYGVKD come from the germline V gene. This CDR3 spans 16 amino acids. DNA for the CDR3: TGTGCCATCAGTGAGTCGGTGGGACTAGCAATTGGTGAGCAGTTCTTC. Its protein product is CAISESVGLAIGEQFF.

The chain carries TRBV7-9 and TRBJ2-1, with 8 bases fitting TRBD2. This CDR3 comprises 13 residues. From germline, CDR1 is SEHNR and CDR2 FQNEAQ (reference sequence). With 8 bases clipped from V and 3 bases from J, the junction kept 3 bases outside the gene matches. CDR3 in DNA: TGTGCCAGCGGACGGGGGGGCTACAATGAGCAGTTCTTC. Protein product: CASGRGGYNEQFF.

The chain employs TRBV6-1 and TRBJ2-7, with TRBD1 identical over 9 bases. Germline lookup yields CDR1 MNHNS and CDR2 SASEGT. Trimming took 6 bases from V and 3 from J; bases not matched to a gene: 3. The length of the CDR3 is 13 residues. CDR3 DNA: TGTGCCAGCAGCCCGGACAGGGGCTACGAGCAGTACGTC. Protein product: CASSPDRGYEQYV.

Turning to this clone: One end of the junction fails to match germline, which may point to a read error. The rearrangement uses TRBV5-1 and TRBJ2-6; D remains ambiguous. Germline V gene sequence: CDR1 SGHRS, CDR2 YFSETQ. CDR3 size: 15 residues. CDR3 DNA sequence: TGCGCCAGCCGTCTAACCTTCTCTGGGGTCAACGTCCTGACTTTC. Encoded protein: CASRLTFSGVNVLTF.

The sample holds a few counts of this clone. V usage is TRBV2 and J usage is TRBJ1-5; 8 nucleotides match TRBD1. The CDR3 runs to 15 residues. In germline, CDR1 is SNHLY, CDR2 FYNNEI. The junction had 6 bases not matched to a gene; V was cut back by 4 bases and J by 4 bases. The CDR3 coding sequence is TGTGCCAGCAGTGTTAACAGGGGGTCAAATCAGCCCCAGCATTTT. Translating it yields CASSVNRGSNQPQHF.

This chain joins TRBV4-1 and TRBJ2-7, with D perhaps matching TRBD1 (6 bases). The V and J ends lost 0 bases and 2 bases respectively, with 14 bases between them. CDR1 is MGHRA and CDR2 is YSYEKL in the germline V gene. The length of the CDR3 is 16 residues. The CDR3 protein is CASSQEMMTGPYEQYF. DNA for the CDR3: TGCGCCAGCAGCCAAGAGATGATGACAGGCCCCTACGAGCAGTACTTC.

This chain connects TRBV6-5 to TRBJ1-1, with D maybe TRBD1 (6 bases). The germline V gene has CDR1 MNHEY and CDR2 SVGAGI. CDR3 length equals 14 residues. V lost 4 bases and J 1 base, leaving 10 bases between the germline ends. In nucleotides, the CDR3 is TGTGCCAGCAGTTTCACAGGGCCGAACACTGAAGCTTTCTTT. As protein: CASSFTGPNTEAFF.

There are many counts of this clone. This chain links TRBV7-2 with TRBJ2-1; tentatively, D is TRBD2 (5 bases). The V end lost 3 bases, the J end lost 4 bases, and 10 bases lay between the germline ends. The CDR3 contains 14 residues. Germline V lookup: CDR1 SGHTA, CDR2 FQGNSA. The CDR3 loop is CASSFSRGYNEQFF. The CDR3 DNA follows: TGTGCCAGCAGCTTCAGTCGGGGATACAATGAGCAGTTCTTC.

This clone was detected a few times. The chain uses TRBV5-4 and TRBJ2-1; D uncertain. From germline, CDR1 is SGHNT and CDR2 YYREEE (reference sequence). Trimming took off 2 bases at V and 0 bases at J, with 9 bases between the two ends. This CDR3 is 15 amino acids long. Written as DNA, the CDR3 is TGTGCCAGCAGCTTAGGGTTTAGCTCCTACAATGAGCAGTTCTTC. This gives the protein CASSLGFSSYNEQFF.